The entry below gives a single T cell receptor (beta chain) sequence along with its context. The sample is drawn from a study of shared clonotypes between healthy human individuals. Repertoires were generated with immunoSEQ multiplex PCR, while TCRdb's copy carries only in-frame clones and drops some. The sample lists over a million clones; around 95% were seen once. CDR1 LNHNV and CDR2 YYDKDF come from the germline V gene (reference sequence). J was trimmed by 3 bases and V by 0 bases; bases with no gene match: 5. The CDR3 covers 16 residues. V usage is TRBV15 and J usage is TRBJ2-7; 10 nucleotides match TRBD2. Sequencing was carried out using naive CD4+ T cells sorted from blood. This sample's subset: CD45RA+ positively selected. The receptor's source is a man aged 25-45 years in good health. Here the CDR3 DNA reads TGTGCCACCAGCAGAGATCTGGGGACTAGCGTCTACGAGCAGTACTTC. Its protein product is CATSRDLGTSVYEQYF.